This is a list of T cell receptor beta chains from one sample in a study of regulatory T cells in long-lasting Graves disease. MiXCR, applied by TCRdb to the multiplex PCR reads, yields one record per CDR3 protein. The sample includes 240,000 or so distinct CDR3 sequences, 20% to 25% of them seen just once. Sequencing used peripheral blood mononuclear cells (PBMCs), obtained at new diagnosis, from a patient treated with antithyroid drugs. These receptors were taken from a female donor with Graves disease. Each CDR3 is given with its conserved first and last residue. D genes are given only for firm matches. Size is stated for part of the rows, as once, few or many counts, or as a class when the clone is expanded.

V: TRBV20-1
D: TRBD1
J: TRBJ1-2
size: many
CDR3: CSAPGQGDRGYTF
DNA: TGCAGTGCCCCTGGACAGGGGGATCGTGGCTACACCTTC

V: TRBV10-3
D: .
J: TRBJ1-3
size: few
CDR3: CASRDCAGNTIYF
DNA: TGTGCCTCCCGGGACTGCGCTGGAAACACCATATATTTT

V: TRBV14
D: TRBD2
J: TRBJ2-4
size: many
CDR3: CASSHRQGLAGVKNIQYF
DNA: TGTGCCAGCAGCCATCGACAGGGACTAGCGGGAGTCAAAAACATTCAGTACTTC

V: TRBV2
D: .
J: TRBJ1-4
size: many
CDR3: CASSGTNEKLFF
DNA: TGTGCCAGCAGTGGGACTAATGAAAAACTGTTTTTT

V: TRBV6-9
D: .
J: TRBJ1-6
size: few
CDR3: CASSYFRSPLHF
DNA: TGTGCCAGCAGTTATTTTCGGTCACCCCTCCACTTT

V: TRBV4-3
D: .
J: TRBJ2-5
size: .
CDR3: CASSQDPWETQYF
DNA: TGCGCCAGCAGCCAAGATCCTTGGGAGACCCAGTACTTC

V: TRBV4-2
D: TRBD2
J: TRBJ2-3
size: few
CDR3: CASSQVLAGGLEADTQYF
DNA: TGTGCCAGCAGCCAAGTCCTAGCGGGAGGTTTGGAGGCAGATACGCAGTATTTT

V: TRBV6-1
D: .
J: TRBJ1-6
size: .
CDR3: CATQTGPVNSPLHF
DNA: TGTGCCACTCAAACGGGACCGGTTAATTCACCCCTCCACTTT

V: TRBV27
D: TRBD2
J: TRBJ2-7
size: .
CDR3: CASSTRGGLSYEQYF
DNA: TGTGCCAGCAGTACCCGGGGGGGGCTGTCCTACGAGCAGTACTTC

V: TRBV5-4
D: TRBD1
J: TRBJ2-2
size: .
CDR3: CASNEPRQGGSGELFF
DNA: TGTGCCAGCAACGAACCCAGACAGGGTGGATCCGGGGAGCTGTTTTTT

V: TRBV7-9
D: .
J: TRBJ2-7
size: few
CDR3: CASSLDSHLREQYF
DNA: TGTGCCAGCAGCTTAGACAGTCACCTGCGGGAGCAGTACTTC

V: TRBV3-1
D: .
J: TRBJ1-4
size: many
CDR3: CASTDRGVIGEKLFF
DNA: TGTGCCAGCACCGACCGGGGAGTCATCGGAGAAAAACTGTTTTTT

V: TRBV6-2/TRBV6-3
D: TRBD2
J: TRBJ2-3
size: many
CDR3: CASSYPLWSGGIEDTQYF
DNA: TGTGCCAGCAGTTACCCACTTTGGAGCGGGGGTATAGAAGATACGCAGTATTTT

V: TRBV24-1
D: TRBD1
J: TRBJ2-7
size: many
CDR3: CAADRARHSYEQYF
DNA: TGTGCCGCGGACAGGGCCCGGCACTCTTACGAGCAGTACTTC

V: TRBV5-4
D: .
J: TRBJ2-2
size: few
CDR3: CASSFGGNGELFF
DNA: TGTGCCAGCAGCTTTGGAGGGAACGGGGAGCTGTTTTTT

V: TRBV7-9
D: .
J: TRBJ2-1
size: many
CDR3: CASSLVRGYRASYNEQFF
DNA: TGTGCCAGCAGCTTAGTTAGGGGGTACAGGGCCTCCTACAATGAGCAGTTCTTC

V: TRBV27
D: .
J: TRBJ1-4
size: few
CDR3: CASSLYISNEKLFF
DNA: TGTGCCAGCAGTTTATACATATCTAATGAAAAACTGTTTTTT

V: TRBV7-6
D: TRBD2
J: TRBJ2-3
size: many
CDR3: CASSLASGGDTQYF
DNA: TGTGCCAGCAGCTTAGCGTCGGGGGGGGATACGCAGTATTTT

V: TRBV7-2
D: .
J: TRBJ2-1
size: many
CDR3: CASIRTGTHNEQFF
DNA: TGTGCCAGCATCAGAACTGGGACCCACAATGAGCAGTTCTTC

V: TRBV2
D: .
J: TRBJ1-1
size: many
CDR3: CASTPGPGGTEAFF
DNA: TGTGCCAGCACCCCGGGCCCCGGGGGCACTGAAGCTTTCTTT

V: TRBV12-3/TRBV12-4
D: TRBD1
J: TRBJ1-1
size: many
CDR3: CASRTGQGVTEAFF
DNA: TGTGCCAGCAGGACGGGACAGGGTGTCACTGAAGCTTTCTTT

V: TRBV24-1
D: TRBD2
J: TRBJ2-3
size: many
CDR3: CATGPTTSGGFDTQYF
DNA: TGTGCCACCGGACCGACGACTAGCGGGGGTTTCGATACGCAGTATTTT

V: TRBV14
D: TRBD2
J: TRBJ2-3
size: many
CDR3: CASSQGLAASTDTQYF
DNA: TGTGCCAGCAGCCAAGGGCTAGCGGCGAGCACAGATACGCAGTATTTT

V: TRBV30
D: TRBD1
J: TRBJ1-3
size: many
CDR3: CAWSPTGANTIYF
DNA: TGTGCCTGGAGTCCGACAGGGGCAAACACCATATATTTT

V: TRBV20-1
D: TRBD1
J: TRBJ1-5
size: many
CDR3: CSARQGGNQPQHF
DNA: TGCAGTGCTAGACAGGGGGGCAATCAGCCCCAGCATTTT

V: TRBV5-1
D: .
J: TRBJ1-6
size: .
CDR3: CASSQRYGRDNSPLHF
DNA: TGCGCCAGCAGCCAACGATATGGGAGAGATAATTCACCCCTCCACTTT

V: TRBV18
D: TRBD1
J: TRBJ1-1
size: many
CDR3: CASSPPAGQDVVAFF
DNA: TGTGCCAGCTCACCACCGGCTGGACAGGACGTGGTGGCTTTCTTT

V: TRBV5-8
D: .
J: TRBJ2-3
size: .
CDR3: CASSLFGSSTDTQYF
DNA: TGTGCCAGCAGCTTGTTCGGTTCTAGCACAGATACGCAGTATTTT

V: TRBV5-1
D: .
J: TRBJ2-7
size: .
CDR3: CASSLRQEEQYF
DNA: TGTGCCAGCAGCTTGCGGCAGGAGGAGCAGTACTTC

V: TRBV4-1
D: TRBD1
J: TRBJ1-2
size: many
CDR3: CASSRGQGGNYGYTF
DNA: TGCGCCAGCAGCCGTGGACAGGGAGGAAACTATGGCTACACCTTC

V: TRBV20-1
D: .
J: TRBJ2-3
size: many
CDR3: CSARDLVGAGGSDTQYF
DNA: TGCAGTGCTAGAGATTTGGTCGGAGCGGGTGGATCAGATACGCAGTATTTT

V: TRBV12-3/TRBV12-4
D: .
J: TRBJ1-5
size: few
CDR3: CASSEHRADQPQHF
DNA: TGTGCCAGCAGTGAACACAGGGCGGATCAGCCCCAGCATTTT

V: TRBV5-8
D: TRBD2
J: TRBJ2-5
size: many
CDR3: CASSLDGGETQYF
DNA: TGTGCCAGCAGCTTGGACGGGGGGGAGACCCAGTACTTC

V: TRBV20-1
D: .
J: TRBJ1-5
size: many
CDR3: CSARDPTQGIRGQPQHF
DNA: TGCAGTGCTAGAGATCCCACCCAGGGGATCAGGGGTCAGCCCCAGCATTTT

V: TRBV2
D: TRBD1
J: TRBJ1-2
size: .
CDR3: CASRGGTDGYTF
DNA: TGTGCCAGCAGAGGAGGGACAGATGGCTACACCTTC

V: TRBV6-1
D: .
J: TRBJ1-4
size: many
CDR3: CASSDAGVDEKLFF
DNA: TGTGCCAGCAGTGATGCAGGGGTCGATGAAAAACTGTTTTTT

V: TRBV27
D: .
J: TRBJ2-5
size: many
CDR3: CASSLTSRGETQYF
DNA: TGTGCCAGCAGTTTAACCAGCCGCGGTGAGACCCAGTACTTC

V: TRBV20-1
D: .
J: TRBJ2-7
size: many
CDR3: CSAPSSDPRLGLSEQYF
DNA: TGCAGTGCTCCATCCTCCGACCCTCGACTGGGATTGAGCGAGCAGTACTTC

V: TRBV6-2/TRBV6-3
D: .
J: TRBJ2-3
size: many
CDR3: CATRPRSTDTQYF
DNA: TGTGCCACCCGCCCCAGGTCCACAGATACGCAGTATTTT

V: TRBV12-3/TRBV12-4
D: .
J: TRBJ2-7
size: once
CDR3: CASYRVSSWGLYEQYF
DNA: TGTGCCAGTTACAGGGTCAGCTCGTGGGGGCTTTACGAGCAGTACTTC

V: TRBV6-2/TRBV6-3
D: TRBD1
J: TRBJ2-2
size: .
CDR3: CASSYAGGGGELFF
DNA: TGTGCCAGCAGTTACGCAGGGGGCGGCGGGGAGCTGTTTTTT